The 22 T cell receptor beta chains below all came from one sample that was sequenced in a study of CD8+ T cells in alopecia areata. Peripheral blood and lesional scalp punch biopsies came from alopecia areata patients. RNA extraction was followed by reverse transcription into cDNA, which acted as the sequencing template. Here immunoSEQ multiplex PCR was the method, and the copy in TCRdb shows in-frame clones only, minus some. The sample lists over 8,500 clones; 67% were seen once. Sequenced material: skin. These receptors were obtained from a human donor with alopecia areata.

In its sample, this clone was seen a few times. The chain couples TRBV19 to TRBJ1-1; TRBD1 matches at 9 bases. Germline CDR1 and CDR2: LNHDA and SQIVND (reference sequence). This CDR3 is built from 16 residues. Trimming removed 8 bases from V and 0 bases from J; junction bases left unmatched: 10. This chain's CDR3 is CASRTGDNGMNTEAFF. The CDR3 bases are TGTGCCAGTCGGACAGGGGACAACGGAATGAACACTGAAGCTTTCTTT. Variable domain in full (rest from reference TRBV19 and TRBJ1-1): DGGITQSPKYLFRKEGQNVTLSCEQNLNHDAMYWYRQDPGQGLRLIYYSQIVNDFQKGDIAEGYSVSREKKESFPLTVTSAQKNPTAFYLCASRTGDNGMNTEAFFGQGTRLTVV.

CDR3 residues: CASSYWPRTGTQYF. DNA of the CDR3: TGTGCCAGCAGTTACTGGCCGCGGACGGGGACCCAGTACTTC. V and J are TRBV6-6 and TRBJ2-5, with unresolved D. There are 14 residues in the CDR3. Trimming took 1 base from V and 7 from J, leaving 13 bases between them. Germline V CDR1 and CDR2: MNHNY, SVGAGI (reference sequence).

The chain joins TRBV7-9 to TRBJ1-1; 7 bases are a match to TRBD1. Germline V CDR1 and CDR2: SEHNR, FQNEAQ (reference sequence). Unmatched junction bases numbered 9, after V lost 5 bases and J lost 6 bases. The CDR3 has 14 amino acids. For the CDR3, the DNA is TGTGCCAGCAGCATACAGGGGATCGGTGCTGAAGCTTTCTTT. Its protein product is CASSIQGIGAEAFF.

Here the CDR3 DNA reads TGCGCCAGCAGCATGGGGGACAGCTCGAACACCGGGGAGCTGTTTTTT. Amino acids: CASSMGDSSNTGELFF. This chain uses TRBV5-1 with TRBJ2-2, with 7 positions matching TRBD1. Germline CDR1 is SGHRS and CDR2 is YFSETQ. The trim removed 4 bases at V and 0 bases at J, leaving 6 bases unmatched. CDR3 size: 16 residues.

The chain links TRBV27 to TRBJ2-1; D perhaps matches TRBD2 (5 bases). The CDR3 covers 15 residues. Trimming removed 6 bases from V and 7 bases from J, with 19 bases in between. CDR1 is MNHEY and CDR2 is SMNVEV in the germline V gene (reference sequence). CDR3 protein: CASSRPGVGMNEQFF. Here the CDR3 DNA reads TGTGCCAGCAGCCGTCCCGGGGTGGGTATGAATGAGCAGTTCTTC.

This clone was seen a single time. The chain uses TRBV4-2 and TRBJ2-1; the D call may be TRBD1 or TRBD2 (5 bases each). The V gene's germline CDR1 is LGHNA and CDR2 YNFKEQ. The ends were cut back, 3 bases at V and 5 bases at J, with 14 bases in the middle. This CDR3 region has 15 residues. CDR3 in DNA: TGTGCCAGCAGCCAGTACATCGGGGCAAACAATGAGCAGTTCTTC. Protein: CASSQYIGANNEQFF.

This chain joins TRBV28 and TRBJ2-1; tentatively, D is TRBD2 (7 bases). Germline V gene sequence: CDR1 MDHEN, CDR2 SYDVKM. Trimming took 8 bases from V and 0 from J, leaving 17 bases between them. CDR3 size: 16 residues. CDR3 sequence (DNA): TGTGCCAGCGTTGGGGGGGGCACGAGCTCCTACAATGAGCAGTTCTTC. Amino acid sequence: CASVGGGTSSYNEQFF.

The chain links TRBV15 to TRBJ2-1; 10 bases agree with TRBD2. Germline CDR1 LNHNV, CDR2 YYDKDF (reference sequence). Unmatched junction bases numbered 0, after V lost 0 bases and J lost 4 bases. This CDR3 comprises 15 residues. CDR3 sequence (DNA): TGTGCCACCAGCAGAGAAGCGGGAGGGTACAATGAGCAGTTCTTC. Translation gives CATSREAGGYNEQFF.

Here the CDR3 DNA reads TGTGCCAGCAGAGCGGACCGGGGGAGCAATCAGCCCCAGCATTTT. Its protein is CASRADRGSNQPQHF. This chain connects TRBV7-8 to TRBJ1-5, with a weak D call TRBD1 (5 bases). V was trimmed by 6 bases and J by 1 base, leaving 13 bases between them. CDR1 is SGHVS, CDR2 FQNEAQ, per germline. The CDR3 totals 15 residues.

The chain carries TRBV6-6 and TRBJ1-1; a weak D match, TRBD1 (5 bases). The CDR3 has 15 residues. CDR1 and CDR2 (germline): MNHNY, SVGAGI (reference sequence). The V and J ends lost 5 bases and 7 bases respectively, with 20 bases between them. CDR3 sequence reads: CASSPSMVGGDEAFF. The CDR3 nucleotides are TGTGCCAGCAGTCCCTCGATGGTGGGGGGTGATGAAGCTTTCTTT.

This clone was detected a few times. V usage is TRBV4-3 and J usage is TRBJ1-5, with 9 positions matching TRBD1. Looked up from germline, CDR1 is LGHNA and CDR2 is YSLEER. This CDR3 has 14 amino acids. V was clipped by 2 bases and J by 5 bases; unmatched bases: 1. The CDR3 loop reads CASSQRQGDQPQHF. DNA for the CDR3: TGCGCCAGCAGCCAACGACAGGGGGATCAGCCCCAGCATTTT.

The CDR3 nucleotides are TGTGCCAGCAGCTACACGGCAGACGGGGTCCAGGGGACCCAGTACTTC. This gives the protein CASSYTADGVQGTQYF. The chain couples TRBV7-8 to TRBJ2-5, with D perhaps being TRBD1 or TRBD2 (5 bases each). Trimming removed 4 bases at V and 7 bases at J, with 22 bases between. The germline gives CDR1 SGHVS, CDR2 FQNEAQ. The CDR3 has 16 amino acids. Full variable domain (remainder filled in from reference TRBV7-8 and TRBJ2-5): GAGVSQSPRYKVAKRGQDVALRCDPISGHVSLFWYQQALGQGPEFLTYFQNEAQLDKSGLPSDRFFAERPEGSVSTLKIQRTQQEDSAVYLCASSYTADGVQGTQYFGPGTRLLVL.

This chain joins TRBV9 and TRBJ1-1, with a weak D call TRBD1 (6 bases). The CDR3 is 17 amino acids. Looked up from germline, CDR1 is SGDLS and CDR2 is YYNGEE. The germline V and J ends were trimmed by 0 bases and 0 bases, with 15 bases remaining between them. In DNA, the CDR3 is TGTGCCAGCAGCGTAGGACAGGTAAGACGATTGAACACTGAAGCTTTCTTT. Translated, it gives CASSVGQVRRLNTEAFF.

J is TRBJ1-1 and V is TRBV18; 7 nucleotides agree with TRBD1. The CDR3 has 17 residues. Germline assignment: CDR1 KGHSH and CDR2 LQKENI. The V gene end was trimmed by 3 bases and the J gene end by 3 bases; junction bases not matched to a gene: 13. The CDR3 nucleotides read TGTGCCAGCTCACCTCAGACAGGGCTATACGGGGACACTGAAGCTTTCTTT. Its protein product is CASSPQTGLYGDTEAFF.

There are a few counts of this clone. V is TRBV4-1 and J is TRBJ2-7, with 11 bases aligning to TRBD2. V shed 4 bases, J shed 6 bases, and the junction held 8 bases outside the gene matches. Germline CDR1 is MGHRA and CDR2 is YSYEKL. The CDR3 has 15 amino acids. Written as DNA, the CDR3 is TGCGCCAGCAGCCTAGCGGGAGGGCCAACCGGCGAGCAGTACTTC. Translation gives CASSLAGGPTGEQYF.

CDR3 loop: CASSFHHTAYEQYF. In nucleotides, the CDR3 is TGTGCCAGCAGCTTCCACCACACCGCCTACGAGCAGTACTTC. The chain combines TRBV7-2 with TRBJ2-7; D is unresolved. Germline CDR1 SGHTA, CDR2 FQGNSA. There are 14 residues in the CDR3. V was clipped by 3 bases and J by 2 bases, with 11 bases between them.

This clone appeared a single time. Other DNA sequences of this sample code for an identical CDR3. The chain has TRBV5-1 and TRBJ2-5; unclear D gene. The germline V gene has CDR1 SGHRS and CDR2 YFSETQ. Trimming stripped 3 bases from V and 2 bases from J, with 2 bases between. The CDR3 covers 11 residues. The DNA of the CDR3 is TGCGCCAGCAGCTCACAAGAGACCCAGTACTTC. It translates to CASSSQETQYF. Full variable domain (remainder filled in from reference TRBV5-1 and TRBJ2-5): KAGVTQTPRYLIKTRGQQVTLSCSPISGHRSVSWYQQTPGQGLQFLFEYFSETQRNKGNFPGRFSGRQFSNSRSEMNVSTLELGDSALYLCASSSQETQYFGPGTRLLVL.

CDR3 in DNA: TGTGCCAGCAGTGAAAACAGGAACTACGAGCAGTACTTC. Translation gives CASSENRNYEQYF. The rearrangement uses TRBV6-1 and TRBJ2-7, with D possibly TRBD1 on 5 matching bases. The V end lost 2 bases, the J end lost 3 bases, and 8 bases lay between the germline ends. Germline assignment: CDR1 MNHNS and CDR2 SASEGT. This CDR3 is 13 amino acids long.

As regards this clone: One junction end disagrees with the germline gene, perhaps due to a read error. V gene TRBV7-2 combines with J gene TRBJ1-1; tentatively, D is TRBD1 (6 bases). The CDR3 spans 15 residues. The germline V gene encodes CDR1 SGHTA and CDR2 FQGNSA. CDR3 in DNA: TGTGCGAGCAGCCTTATGCAGGGGAGTCACACTGAAGCTTTCTTT. This encodes CASSLMQGSHTEAFF.

The chain carries TRBV7-7 and TRBJ2-5, with D possibly being TRBD1 or TRBD2 (5 bases each). Germline assignment: CDR1 SSHAT and CDR2 FNYEAQ (reference sequence). Trimming shortened V by 4 bases and J by 5 bases, and 11 bases separated the two germline ends. The CDR3 runs to 13 residues. CDR3 in amino acids: CASSSGRAETQYF. The CDR3 DNA sequence: TGTGCCAGCAGCTCGGGACGAGCGGAGACCCAGTACTTC. Variable domain in full (rest from reference TRBV7-7 and TRBJ2-5): GAGVSQSPRYKVTKRGQDVTLRCDPISSHATLYWYQQALGQGPEFLTYFNYEAQPDKSGLPSDRFSAERPEGSISTLTIQRTEQRDSAMYRCASSSGRAETQYFGPGTRLLVL.

The chain combines TRBV19 with TRBJ2-1, with unresolved D. The ends were cut back, 11 bases at V and 5 bases at J, with 10 bases in the middle. The CDR3 runs to 11 residues. Germline V gene data show CDR1 as LNHDA and CDR2 as SQIVND (reference sequence). In DNA form, the CDR3 reads TGTGCCTCTGGGCAGAACAATGAGCAGTTCTTC. Encoded protein: CASGQNNEQFF.

The rearrangement links TRBV9 to TRBJ2-1; TRBD2 aligns across 11 bases. The junction had 11 bases not matched to a gene; V was cut back by 4 bases and J by 8 bases. The CDR3 totals 16 residues. CDR1 is SGDLS and CDR2 is YYNGEE in the germline V gene. The CDR3 loop is CASSHMLSSGRHEQFF. In nucleotides, the CDR3 is TGTGCCAGCAGCCATATGCTTTCTAGCGGGAGGCATGAGCAGTTCTTC.